The 10 T cell receptor beta chains reported below all come from one sample, sequenced in a study of shared clonotypes between healthy human individuals. Sequenced by immunoSEQ multiplex PCR; TCRdb stores in-frame clones only, minus some. The repertoire holds roughly 2.1 million clones, more than 85% seen once, with roughly 1.8% in the top ten. Positively selected for CCR7, the CD45RO-negative cells used as naive CD8 cells excluded terminally differentiated effector memory CD45RA+ cells. Sequencing was carried out using naive CD8+ T cells from PBMCs. All receptors come from a man between 18 and 29 years old in good health. Some clones in this sample may be carry-over from other donors' samples.

The chain couples TRBV18 to TRBJ1-5; no clear D gene. This CDR3 is 12 amino acids long. CDR1 KGHSH and CDR2 LQKENI come from the germline V gene. The V gene lost 6 bases and the J gene lost 5 bases, with 8 bases spanning the gap. Here the CDR3 DNA reads TGTGCCAGCTCTCGCCCGGATCAGCCCCAGCATTTT. It is translated as CASSRPDQPQHF.

The chain employs TRBV11-2 and TRBJ1-5, with D unclear. The CDR3 spans 14 residues. The germline CDR1 and CDR2 sequences are SGHAT and FQNNGV. V lost 2 bases and J 6 bases, leaving 11 bases between the germline ends. The CDR3, as DNA: TGTGCCAGCAGCTTAAATCCAAGTACTCAGCCCCAGCATTTT. This encodes CASSLNPSTQPQHF.

The chain combines TRBV27 with TRBJ2-1; D is ambiguous. The CDR3 is 13 amino acids. Looked up from germline, CDR1 is MNHEY and CDR2 is SMNVEV (reference sequence). V was trimmed by 3 bases and J by 6 bases, leaving 9 bases between them. The CDR3 reads CASSFTGPNEQFF. The CDR3 DNA reads TGTGCCAGCAGTTTCACCGGTCCCAATGAGCAGTTCTTC.

The chain combines TRBV4-1 with TRBJ2-1, with 9 positions matching TRBD2. Trimming at V came to 3 bases and at J to 6 bases, leaving 9 bases not matched to a gene. Germline CDR1 and CDR2: MGHRA and YSYEKL. The CDR3 totals 16 residues. The CDR3 sequence is CASSHPGTSIFNEQFF. As DNA, the CDR3 is TGCGCCAGCAGCCACCCCGGGACTAGCATCTTCAATGAGCAGTTCTTC.

The genes are TRBV29-1 and TRBJ1-1; weak D call: TRBD1 (6 bases). V shed 7 bases and J shed 1 base, with 22 bases lying between them. The CDR3 runs 16 residues. CDR1 is SQVTM and CDR2 is ANQGSEA in the germline V gene. CDR3 nucleotides: TGCAGCGCACCCACAGGGAAAAGCGAGGGGAACACTGAAGCTTTCTTT. Its protein is CSAPTGKSEGNTEAFF.

This clone was observed once. Other DNA sequences in the same sample also yield this CDR3. The chain has TRBV5-1 and TRBJ2-7, with 7 bases that match TRBD2. The germline V gene has CDR1 SGHRS and CDR2 YFSETQ. The CDR3 is 14 residues long. V trimming: 0 bases; J trimming: 2 bases; junction bases outside the gene matches: 2. The CDR3 sequence: CASSLGGRAYEQYF. The DNA of the CDR3 is TGCGCCAGCAGCTTGGGAGGGAGGGCCTACGAGCAGTACTTC.

This clone appeared a single time. The gene calls are TRBV19 and TRBJ2-2, with TRBD1 matching 10 bases. The CDR3 contains 18 residues. The germline gives CDR1 LNHDA, CDR2 SQIVND (reference sequence). Trimming removed 3 bases from V and 4 bases from J; junction bases left unmatched: 11. In nucleotides, the CDR3 is TGTGCCAGTAGTATTAGGGACAGGGGACTAGGATCCACCGGGGAGCTGTTTTTT. Its translation is CASSIRDRGLGSTGELFF.

This rearrangement joins TRBV7-2 to TRBJ2-7; 10 nucleotides line up with TRBD1. CDR1 SGHTA and CDR2 FQGNSA come from the germline V gene. The V gene end was trimmed by 6 bases and the J gene end by 6 bases; junction bases not matched to a gene: 8. The CDR3 has 14 amino acids. The CDR3 sequence: CASRSRDRGSEQYF. The CDR3 DNA reads as TGTGCCAGCAGATCCCGGGACAGGGGCTCCGAGCAGTACTTC. The variable domain in full, completed from reference TRBV7-2 and TRBJ2-7, reads GAGVSQSPSNKVTEKGKDVELRCDPISGHTALYWYRQSLGQGLEFLIYFQGNSAPDKSGLPSDRFSAERTGGSVSTLTIQRTQQEDSAVYLCASRSRDRGSEQYFGPGTRLTVT.

The gene calls are TRBV11-2 and TRBJ1-3; D remains ambiguous. CDR1 is SGHAT and CDR2 is FQNNGV in the germline V gene. The CDR3 has 17 amino acids. V lost 0 bases to trimming and J lost 0 bases, with 12 bases between them. The CDR3, as DNA: TGTGCCAGCAGCTTAGATGTCAGGTTGAGCTCTGGAAACACCATATATTTT. Its translation: CASSLDVRLSSGNTIYF.

The chain links TRBV19 to TRBJ2-7; D tentatively fits TRBD1 or TRBD2 (5 bases each). In germline, CDR1 is LNHDA, CDR2 SQIVND (reference sequence). The length of the CDR3 is 12 residues. V was cut by 9 bases and J by 5 bases, with 14 bases left in between. CDR3: CASGQGTDEQYF. The CDR3 DNA sequence: TGTGCCAGCGGCCAAGGGACGGACGAGCAGTACTTC.